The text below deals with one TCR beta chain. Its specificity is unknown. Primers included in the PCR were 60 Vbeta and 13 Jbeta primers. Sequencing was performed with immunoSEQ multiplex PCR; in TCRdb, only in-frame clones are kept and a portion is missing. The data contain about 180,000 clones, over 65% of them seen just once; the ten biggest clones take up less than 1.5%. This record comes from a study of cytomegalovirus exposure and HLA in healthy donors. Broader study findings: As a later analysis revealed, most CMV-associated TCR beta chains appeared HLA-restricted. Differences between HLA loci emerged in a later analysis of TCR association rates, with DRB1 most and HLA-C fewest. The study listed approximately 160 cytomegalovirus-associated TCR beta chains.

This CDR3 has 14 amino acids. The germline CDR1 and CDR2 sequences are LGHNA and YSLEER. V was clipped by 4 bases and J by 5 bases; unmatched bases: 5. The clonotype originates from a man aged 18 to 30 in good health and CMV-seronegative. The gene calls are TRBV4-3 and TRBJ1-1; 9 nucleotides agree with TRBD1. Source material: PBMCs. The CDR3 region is CASSRTGELTEAFF. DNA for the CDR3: TGCGCCAGCAGCCGGACAGGGGAGTTGACTGAAGCTTTCTTT.